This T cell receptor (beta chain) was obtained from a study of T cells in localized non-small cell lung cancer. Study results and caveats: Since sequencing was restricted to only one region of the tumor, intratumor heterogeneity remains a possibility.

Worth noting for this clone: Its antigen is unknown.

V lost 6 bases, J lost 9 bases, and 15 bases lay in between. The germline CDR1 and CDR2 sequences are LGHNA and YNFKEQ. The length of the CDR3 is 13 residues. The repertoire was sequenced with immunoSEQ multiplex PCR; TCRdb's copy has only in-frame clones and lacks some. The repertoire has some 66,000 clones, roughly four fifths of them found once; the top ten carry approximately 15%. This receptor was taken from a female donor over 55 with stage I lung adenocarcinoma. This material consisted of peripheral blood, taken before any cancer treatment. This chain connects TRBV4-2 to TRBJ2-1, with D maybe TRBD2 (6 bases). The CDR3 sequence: CASRSVGGSEQFF. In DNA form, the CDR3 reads TGTGCCAGCAGGTCGGTGGGGGGTAGTGAGCAGTTCTTC.